This T cell receptor beta chain came from a study of CD8 T cells in ankylosing spondylitis. Study findings and constraints: Characteristic of ankylosing spondylitis blood, it appeared, was a TCR beta motif comprising eight highly homologous variants.

In its sample, this clonotype was seen many times. Its specificity is not known. The CDR3 has 15 amino acids. V shed 6 bases and J 0 bases; nucleotides not matched to a gene: 11. Germline V gene sequence: CDR1 SQVTM, CDR2 ANQGSEA. A quantitative 5'-RACE method, one with molecular barcodes, was used to make TCR beta libraries. A single record per CDR3 protein comes from TCRdb applying MiXCR to the 5' RACE reads. The profile shows 130,000 or so distinct CDR3 sequences, around 7% of them singletons. The clonotype originates from a male donor with ankylosing spondylitis or in good health (not recorded which). Input material: blood, either unsorted or a sorted T cell fraction (not recorded which). This chain links TRBV29-1 with TRBJ2-7; 7 bases are shared with TRBD2. CDR3 sequence: CSVDSSGTGSYEQYF. The CDR3 nucleotides are TGCAGCGTGGACTCTAGCGGTACGGGCTCCTACGAGCAGTACTTC.